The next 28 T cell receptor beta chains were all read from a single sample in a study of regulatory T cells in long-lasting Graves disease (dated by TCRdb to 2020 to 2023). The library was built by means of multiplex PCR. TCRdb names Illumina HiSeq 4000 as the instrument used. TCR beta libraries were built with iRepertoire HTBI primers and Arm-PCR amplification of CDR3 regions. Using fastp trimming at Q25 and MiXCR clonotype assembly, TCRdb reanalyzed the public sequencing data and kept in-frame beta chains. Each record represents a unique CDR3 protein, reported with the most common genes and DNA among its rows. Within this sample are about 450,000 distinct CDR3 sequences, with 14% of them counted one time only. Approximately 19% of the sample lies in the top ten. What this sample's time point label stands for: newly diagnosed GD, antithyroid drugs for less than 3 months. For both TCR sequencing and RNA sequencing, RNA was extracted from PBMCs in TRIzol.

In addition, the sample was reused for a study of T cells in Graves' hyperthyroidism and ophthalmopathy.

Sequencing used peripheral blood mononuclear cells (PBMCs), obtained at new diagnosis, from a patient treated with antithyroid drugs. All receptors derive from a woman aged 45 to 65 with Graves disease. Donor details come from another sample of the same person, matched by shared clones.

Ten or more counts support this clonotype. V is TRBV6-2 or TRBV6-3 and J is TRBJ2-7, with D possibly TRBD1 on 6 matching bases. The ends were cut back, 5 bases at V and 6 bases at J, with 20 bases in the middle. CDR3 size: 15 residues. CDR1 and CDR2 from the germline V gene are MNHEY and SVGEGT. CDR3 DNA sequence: TGTGCCAGCAGTCCCCCAGGGGCCCAAAGCGGCGAGCAGTACTTC. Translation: CASSPPGAQSGEQYF.

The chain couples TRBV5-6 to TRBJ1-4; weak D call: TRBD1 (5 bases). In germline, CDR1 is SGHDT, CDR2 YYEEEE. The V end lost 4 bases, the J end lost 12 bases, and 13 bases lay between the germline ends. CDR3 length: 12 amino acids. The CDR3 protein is CASSLDQGELFF. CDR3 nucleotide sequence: TGTGCCAGCAGCCTAGACCAGGGAGAACTGTTTTTT. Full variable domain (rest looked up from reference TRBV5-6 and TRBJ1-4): DAGVTQSPTHLIKTRGQQVTLRCSPKSGHDTVSWYQQALGQGPQFIFQYYEEEERQRGNFPDRFSGHQFPNYSSELNVNALLLGDSALYLCASSLDQGELFFGSGTQLSVL.

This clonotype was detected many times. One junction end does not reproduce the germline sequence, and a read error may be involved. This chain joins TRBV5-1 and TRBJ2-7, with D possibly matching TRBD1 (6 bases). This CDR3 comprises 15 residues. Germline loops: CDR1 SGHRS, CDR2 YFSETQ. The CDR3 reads CASSFGAGALNEQYF. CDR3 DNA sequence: TGTGCCAGCAGCTTCGGGGCAGGGGCTTTGAACGAGCAGTACTTC.

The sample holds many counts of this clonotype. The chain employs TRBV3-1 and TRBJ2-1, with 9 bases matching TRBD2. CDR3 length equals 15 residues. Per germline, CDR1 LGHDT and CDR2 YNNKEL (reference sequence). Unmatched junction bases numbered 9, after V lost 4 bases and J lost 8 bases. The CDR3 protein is CASSPIAGVMDEQFF. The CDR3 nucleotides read TGTGCCAGCAGCCCTATAGCGGGAGTGATGGATGAGCAGTTCTTC.

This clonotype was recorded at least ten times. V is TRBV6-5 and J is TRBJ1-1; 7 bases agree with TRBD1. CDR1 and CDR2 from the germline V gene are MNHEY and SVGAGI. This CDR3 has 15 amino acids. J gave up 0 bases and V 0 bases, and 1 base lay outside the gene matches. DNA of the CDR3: TGTGCCAGCAGTTACTCGGACAGGCTGAACACTGAAGCTTTCTTT. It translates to CASSYSDRLNTEAFF.

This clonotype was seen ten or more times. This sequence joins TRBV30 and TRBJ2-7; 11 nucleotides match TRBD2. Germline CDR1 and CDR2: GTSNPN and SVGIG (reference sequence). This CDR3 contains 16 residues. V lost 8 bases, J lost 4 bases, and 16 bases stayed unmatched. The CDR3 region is CAGRPETSGSQYEQYF. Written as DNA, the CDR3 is TGTGCCGGACGTCCGGAAACTAGCGGGAGTCAGTACGAGCAGTACTTC.

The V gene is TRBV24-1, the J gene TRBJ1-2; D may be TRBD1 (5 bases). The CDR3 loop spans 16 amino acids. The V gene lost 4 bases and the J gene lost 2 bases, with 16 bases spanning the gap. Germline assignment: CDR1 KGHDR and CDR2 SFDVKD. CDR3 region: CATSDPRTTENYGYTF. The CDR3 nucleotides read TGTGCCACCAGTGACCCCCGGACAACCGAAAACTATGGCTACACCTTC.

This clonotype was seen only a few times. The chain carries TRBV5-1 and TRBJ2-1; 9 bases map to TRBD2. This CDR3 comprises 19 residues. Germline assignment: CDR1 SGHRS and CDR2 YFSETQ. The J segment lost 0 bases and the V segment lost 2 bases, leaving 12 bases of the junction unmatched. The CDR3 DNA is TGCGCCAGCAGCTTCCTTACGTCTAGCGGGGCCAGCTCCTACAATGAGCAGTTCTTC. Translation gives CASSFLTSSGASSYNEQFF.

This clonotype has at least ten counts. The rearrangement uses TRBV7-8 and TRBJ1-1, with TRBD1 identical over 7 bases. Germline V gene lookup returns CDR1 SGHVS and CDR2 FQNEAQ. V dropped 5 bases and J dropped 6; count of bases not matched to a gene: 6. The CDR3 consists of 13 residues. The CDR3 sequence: CASSLSQGAEAFF. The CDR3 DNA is TGTGCCAGCAGCCTATCCCAGGGGGCTGAAGCTTTCTTT. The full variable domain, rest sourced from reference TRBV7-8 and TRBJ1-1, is GAGVSQSPRYKVAKRGQDVALRCDPISGHVSLFWYQQALGQGPEFLTYFQNEAQLDKSGLPSDRFFAERPEGSVSTLKIQRTQQEDSAVYLCASSLSQGAEAFFGQGTRLTVV.

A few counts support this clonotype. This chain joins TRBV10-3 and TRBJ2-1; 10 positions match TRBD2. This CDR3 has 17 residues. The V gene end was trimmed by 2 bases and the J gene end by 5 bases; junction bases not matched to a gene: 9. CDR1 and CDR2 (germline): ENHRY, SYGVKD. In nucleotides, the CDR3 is TGTGCCATCAGTGAGAGGAAGACTAGCGGGCCGAACAATGAGCAGTTCTTC. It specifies CAISERKTSGPNNEQFF.

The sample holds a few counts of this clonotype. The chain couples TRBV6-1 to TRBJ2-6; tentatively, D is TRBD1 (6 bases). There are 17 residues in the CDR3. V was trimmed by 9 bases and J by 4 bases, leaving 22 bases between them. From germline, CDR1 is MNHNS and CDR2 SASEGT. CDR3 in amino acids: CASKDSPGGTGANVLTF. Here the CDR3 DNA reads TGTGCCAGTAAGGACAGCCCCGGAGGTACCGGGGCCAACGTCCTGACTTTC.

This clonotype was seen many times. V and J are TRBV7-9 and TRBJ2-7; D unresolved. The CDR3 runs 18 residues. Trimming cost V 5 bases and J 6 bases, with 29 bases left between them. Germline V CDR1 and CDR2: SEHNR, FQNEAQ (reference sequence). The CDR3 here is CASSPLTGPGNLAVEQYF. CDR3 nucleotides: TGTGCCAGCAGCCCCCTCACGGGTCCGGGCAACTTGGCGGTCGAGCAGTACTTC. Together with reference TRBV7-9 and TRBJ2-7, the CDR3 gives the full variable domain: DTGVSQNPRHKITKRGQNVTFRCDPISEHNRLYWYRQTLGQGPEFLTYFQNEAQLEKSRLLSDRFSAERPKGSFSTLEIQRTEQGDSAMYLCASSPLTGPGNLAVEQYFGPGTRLTVT.

The CDR3 protein is CASSLRLAGVMGETQYF. CDR3 coding DNA: TGTGCCAGCAGCTTAAGACTAGCGGGAGTAATGGGAGAGACCCAGTACTTC. The chain links TRBV5-4 to TRBJ2-5; 12 nucleotides align to TRBD2. V trimming: 2 bases; J trimming: 4 bases; junction bases outside the gene matches: 9. This CDR3 comprises 17 residues. The germline gives CDR1 SGHNT, CDR2 YYREEE (reference sequence).

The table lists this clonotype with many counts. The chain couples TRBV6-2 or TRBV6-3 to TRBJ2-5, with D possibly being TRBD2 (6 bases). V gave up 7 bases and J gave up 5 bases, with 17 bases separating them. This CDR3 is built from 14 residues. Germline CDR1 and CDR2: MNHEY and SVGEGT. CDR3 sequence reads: CASINRESRETQYF. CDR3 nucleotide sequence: TGTGCCAGCATTAACCGGGAGAGCAGGGAGACCCAGTACTTC.

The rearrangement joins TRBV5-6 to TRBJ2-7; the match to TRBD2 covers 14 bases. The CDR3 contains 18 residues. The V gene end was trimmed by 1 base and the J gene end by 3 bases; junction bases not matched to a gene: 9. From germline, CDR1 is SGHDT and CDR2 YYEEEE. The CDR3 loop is CASSLFTGTSGSYYEQYF. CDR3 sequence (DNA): TGTGCCAGCAGCTTGTTCACCGGGACTAGCGGGAGCTACTACGAGCAGTACTTC.

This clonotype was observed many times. The CDR3 nucleotides are TGTGCCAGCAATGACAGACCACAAGAGACCCAGTACTTC. It codes for CASNDRPQETQYF. This chain connects TRBV28 to TRBJ2-5; maybe TRBD1 (5 bases). Trimming shortened V by 7 bases and J by 2 bases, and 11 bases separated the two germline ends. There are 13 residues in the CDR3. Germline-derived CDR1 and CDR2 are MDHEN and SYDVKM.

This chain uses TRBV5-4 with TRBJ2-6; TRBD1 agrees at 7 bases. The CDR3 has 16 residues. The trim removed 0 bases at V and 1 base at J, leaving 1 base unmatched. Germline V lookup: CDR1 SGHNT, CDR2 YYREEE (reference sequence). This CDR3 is CASSLEGASGANVLTF. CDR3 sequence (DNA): TGTGCCAGCAGCTTGGAGGGGGCGTCTGGGGCCAACGTCCTGACTTTC.

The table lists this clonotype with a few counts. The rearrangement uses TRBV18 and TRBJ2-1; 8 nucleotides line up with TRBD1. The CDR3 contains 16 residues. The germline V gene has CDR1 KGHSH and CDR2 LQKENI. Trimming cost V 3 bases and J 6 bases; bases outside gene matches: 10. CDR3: CASSPVGQGVGNEQFF. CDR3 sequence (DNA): TGTGCCAGCTCACCGGTCGGACAGGGTGTGGGCAATGAGCAGTTCTTC.

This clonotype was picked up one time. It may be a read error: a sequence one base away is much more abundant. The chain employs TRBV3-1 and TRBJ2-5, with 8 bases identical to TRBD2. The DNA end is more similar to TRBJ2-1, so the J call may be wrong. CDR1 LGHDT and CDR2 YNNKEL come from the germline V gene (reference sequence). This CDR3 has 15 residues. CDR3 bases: TGTGCCAGCAGCCTCACTAGCGGCCGGCAGAATGAGCAGTTCTTC. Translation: CASSLTSGRQNEQFF.

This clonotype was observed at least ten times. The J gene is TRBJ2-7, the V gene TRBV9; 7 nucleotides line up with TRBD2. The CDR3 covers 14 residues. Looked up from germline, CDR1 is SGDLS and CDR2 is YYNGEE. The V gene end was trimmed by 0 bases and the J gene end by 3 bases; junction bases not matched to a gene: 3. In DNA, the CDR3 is TGTGCCAGCAGCGTAGGCGGGGGTCACTACGAGCAGTACTTC. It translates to CASSVGGGHYEQYF.

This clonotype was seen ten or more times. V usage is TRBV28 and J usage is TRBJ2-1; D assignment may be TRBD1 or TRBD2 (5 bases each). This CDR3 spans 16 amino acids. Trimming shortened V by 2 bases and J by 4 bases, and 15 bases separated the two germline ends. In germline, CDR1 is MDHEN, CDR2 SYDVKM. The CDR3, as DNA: TGTGCCAGCAGTTTACCAAGGGGAGTCGGATACAATGAGCAGTTCTTC. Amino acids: CASSLPRGVGYNEQFF.

The CDR3 reads CASSPQPGTLKYSNQPQHF. The CDR3 DNA reads as TGTGCCAGTAGTCCTCAACCCGGGACGCTAAAATATAGCAATCAGCCCCAGCATTTT. The V gene is TRBV19, the J gene TRBJ1-5; the D gene is possibly TRBD1 (5 bases). Germline V CDR1 and CDR2: LNHDA, SQIVND (reference sequence). Trimming removed 5 bases at V and 0 bases at J, with 23 bases between. There are 19 residues in the CDR3.

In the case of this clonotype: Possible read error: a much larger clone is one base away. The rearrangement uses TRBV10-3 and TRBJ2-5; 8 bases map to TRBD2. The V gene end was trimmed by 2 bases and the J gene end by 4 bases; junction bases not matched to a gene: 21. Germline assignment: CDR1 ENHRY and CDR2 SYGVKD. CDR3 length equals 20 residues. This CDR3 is CAISEASGLSAGGPPETQYF. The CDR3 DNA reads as TGTGCCATCAGTGAGGCGAGTGGGCTTTCGGCGGGAGGTCCCCCAGAGACCCAGTACTTC.

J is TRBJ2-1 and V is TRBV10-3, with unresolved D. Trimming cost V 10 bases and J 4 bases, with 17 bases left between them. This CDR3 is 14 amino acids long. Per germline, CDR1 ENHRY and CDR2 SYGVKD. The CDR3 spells CATRTRAEYNEQFF. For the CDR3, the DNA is TGTGCCACCAGAACACGGGCCGAATACAATGAGCAGTTCTTC.

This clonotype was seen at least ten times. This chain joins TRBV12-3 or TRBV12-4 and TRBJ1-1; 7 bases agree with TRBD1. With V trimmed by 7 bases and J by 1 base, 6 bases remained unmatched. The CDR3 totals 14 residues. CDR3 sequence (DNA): TGTGCCAGCACCGCCGGGACAGCGAACACTGAAGCTTTCTTT. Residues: CASTAGTANTEAFF.

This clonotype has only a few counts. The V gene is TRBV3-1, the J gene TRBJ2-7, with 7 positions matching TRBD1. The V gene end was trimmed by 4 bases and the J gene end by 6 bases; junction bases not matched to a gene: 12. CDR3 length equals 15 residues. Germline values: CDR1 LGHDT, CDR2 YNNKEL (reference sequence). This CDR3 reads CASSPRTGSLGEQYF. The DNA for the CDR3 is TGTGCCAGCAGCCCGCGGACAGGTTCCCTCGGCGAGCAGTACTTC.

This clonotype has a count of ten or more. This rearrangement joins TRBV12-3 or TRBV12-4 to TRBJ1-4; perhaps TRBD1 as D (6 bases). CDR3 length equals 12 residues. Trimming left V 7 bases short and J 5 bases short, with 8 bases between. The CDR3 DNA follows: TGTGCCAGCAAGGGGGAGAATGAAAAACTGTTTTTT. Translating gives CASKGENEKLFF.

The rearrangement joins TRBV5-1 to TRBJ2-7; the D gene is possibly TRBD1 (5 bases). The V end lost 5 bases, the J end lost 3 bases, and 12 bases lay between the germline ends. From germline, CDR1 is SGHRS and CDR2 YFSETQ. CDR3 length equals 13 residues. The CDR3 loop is CASSQGSVYEQYF. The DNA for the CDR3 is TGCGCCAGCAGTCAGGGAAGTGTCTACGAGCAGTACTTC.